These 19 T cell receptor beta chains originate from one sample sequenced in a study of T cell repertoires in cytomegalovirus infection. No antigen is known for these receptors. TCRdb reprocessed the reads via MiXCR and lists one record per CDR3 protein. The table shows about half a million distinct CDR3 sequences, with about 44% occurring only once. Sequenced here: cultured PBMCs, sampled from culture after CMV antigen stimulation. These receptor sequences come from a human donor in good health (CMV status not recorded). Some clones in this sample may be carry-over from other donors' samples.

In its sample, this clonotype ranks as medium-sized. The rearrangement joins TRBV7-6 to TRBJ2-3; TRBD2 matches 9 bases. Trimming took 5 bases from V and 3 from J; bases not matched to a gene: 6. This CDR3 is built from 15 residues. The germline V gene encodes CDR1 SGHVS and CDR2 FNYEAQ. The CDR3, as DNA: TGTGCCAGCAGCCCTAGCGGGACGAGGACAGATACGCAGTATTTT. Residues: CASSPSGTRTDTQYF. Full variable domain (outside the CDR3, taken from reference TRBV7-6 and TRBJ2-3): GAGVSQSPRYKVTKRGQDVALRCDPISGHVSLYWYRQALGQGPEFLTYFNYEAQQDKSGLPNDRFSAERPEGSISTLTIQRTEQRDSAMYRCASSPSGTRTDTQYFGPGTRLTVL.

This rearrangement joins TRBV6-1 to TRBJ2-5; 7 positions agree with TRBD2. With 8 bases clipped from V and 4 bases from J, the junction kept 7 bases outside the gene matches. Germline V CDR1 and CDR2: MNHNS, SASEGT. This CDR3 comprises 13 residues. CDR3 in amino acids: CASGRGGSETQYF. The CDR3 DNA reads TGTGCCAGCGGGAGGGGAGGGTCAGAGACCCAGTACTTC.

CDR3 DNA: TGTGCCAGCAGACGGGACCCCGGATCGCATCAGCCCCAGCATTTT. Amino acids: CASRRDPGSHQPQHF. The chain is built from TRBV6-1 and TRBJ1-5; D is possibly TRBD1 (5 bases). This CDR3 comprises 15 residues. Trimming removed 6 bases from V and 5 bases from J, with 17 bases in between. Germline values: CDR1 MNHNS, CDR2 SASEGT.

The chain uses TRBV20-1 and TRBJ2-3, with a tentative D call TRBD2 (6 bases). CDR1 and CDR2 from the germline V gene are DFQATT and SNEGSKA (reference sequence). The CDR3 loop spans 16 amino acids. With 7 bases removed from V and 4 bases from J, the gap between germline ends came to 24 bases. The CDR3, as DNA: TGCAGTGGAGAAAATCGGCGGGGAGGAGAATCAGATACGCAGTATTTT. Protein: CSGENRRGGESDTQYF.

This chain joins TRBV12-3 or TRBV12-4 and TRBJ2-5; D not resolved. The length of the CDR3 is 15 residues. The germline V and J ends were trimmed by 2 bases and 4 bases, with 14 bases remaining between them. CDR3 bases: TGTGCCAGCAGTTTACCCCTCGGAGAAGGAGAGACCCAGTACTTC. Translation gives CASSLPLGEGETQYF.

V is TRBV12-5 and J is TRBJ2-4; 7 bases fit TRBD1. The germline CDR1 and CDR2 sequences are LGHNT and FRNRAP. The CDR3 sequence is 14 residues long. The J segment lost 3 bases and the V segment lost 6 bases, leaving 5 bases of the junction unmatched. In DNA, the CDR3 is TGTGCTAGTGGCCCGAGGACAGGCAAAAACATTCAGTACTTC. The encoded protein is CASGPRTGKNIQYF.

The chain links TRBV7-6 to TRBJ1-1; D gene ambiguous. The length of the CDR3 is 12 residues. Germline loops: CDR1 SGHVS, CDR2 FNYEAQ. V was clipped by 2 bases and J by 6 bases, with 7 bases between them. The CDR3 DNA follows: TGTGCCAGCAGCTTACTTTTGGCTGAAGCTTTCTTT. Its protein is CASSLLLAEAFF.

The table lists this clonotype with a few counts. J is TRBJ1-1 and V is TRBV7-6, with 7 bases that match TRBD1. J gave up 6 bases and V 5 bases, and 12 bases lay outside the gene matches. The CDR3 loop spans 15 amino acids. Per germline, CDR1 SGHVS and CDR2 FNYEAQ. Here the CDR3 reads CASSRGTEVWAEAFF. Written as DNA, the CDR3 is TGTGCCAGCAGCAGGGGGACAGAGGTGTGGGCTGAAGCTTTCTTT.

This chain joins TRBV7-2 and TRBJ2-3, with 8 bases fitting TRBD2. There are 16 residues in the CDR3. After removal of 3 bases from V and 4 bases from J, the junction contained 9 bases not matched to a gene. CDR1 SGHTA and CDR2 FQGNSA come from the germline V gene. The CDR3 reads CASSFGVAGHSDTQYF. The CDR3 region has the DNA TGTGCCAGCAGCTTCGGTGTAGCGGGGCACTCAGATACGCAGTATTTT.

V is TRBV5-4 and J is TRBJ2-3; a weak D match, TRBD1 (6 bases). The CDR3 loop spans 15 amino acids. V shed 3 bases and J shed 5 bases, with 16 bases lying between them. Germline assignment: CDR1 SGHNT and CDR2 YYREEE (reference sequence). CDR3 amino acids: CASSSTQGAIDTQYF. The CDR3 DNA sequence: TGTGCCAGCAGCTCGACACAGGGAGCGATAGATACGCAGTATTTT. Full variable domain (outside the CDR3, taken from reference TRBV5-4 and TRBJ2-3): ETGVTQSPTHLIKTRGQQVTLRCSSQSGHNTVSWYQQALGQGPQFIFQYYREEENGRGNFPPRFSGLQFPNYSSELNVNALELDDSALYLCASSSTQGAIDTQYFGPGTRLTVL.

This clonotype showed up just a few times. This chain connects TRBV19 to TRBJ1-2; 9 bases align to TRBD1. The germline CDR1 and CDR2 sequences are LNHDA and SQIVND (reference sequence). The CDR3 is 15 amino acids. The V segment lost 8 bases and the J segment 3 bases; nucleotides outside the gene matches: 10. In DNA, the CDR3 is TGTGCCAGTCGAACGGGGGGACAGGGCGACTATGGCTACACCTTC. This sequence encodes CASRTGGQGDYGYTF.

V gene TRBV2 combines with J gene TRBJ2-5; no definite D call. The CDR3 totals 14 residues. CDR1 and CDR2 (germline): SNHLY, FYNNEI. V lost 4 bases, J lost 2 bases, and 11 bases lay in between. The CDR3 nucleotides are TGTGCCAGCAGTGCATCCCAATTACAAGAGACCCAGTACTTC. Translation gives CASSASQLQETQYF.

The sample holds many counts of this clonotype. CDR3 sequence: CASSLSASTDTQYF. The CDR3 nucleotides read TGTGCCAGCAGCTTAAGTGCTAGCACAGATACGCAGTATTTT. The J gene is TRBJ2-3, the V gene TRBV7-2; no reliable D call. V gave up 2 bases and J gave up 0 bases, with 6 bases separating them. The CDR3 consists of 14 residues. Germline assignment: CDR1 SGHTA and CDR2 FQGNSA.

This clonotype was detected only a few times. The chain uses TRBV6-8 and TRBJ2-1, with D perhaps given as TRBD1 or TRBD2 (5 bases each). The germline V gene encodes CDR1 MNHGY and CDR2 SAAAGT. V lost 2 bases and J 4 bases, leaving 12 bases between the germline ends. The CDR3 runs 15 residues. Written as DNA, the CDR3 is TGTGCCAGCAGTTACGGGGACGCCAGATACAATGAGCAGTTCTTC. Protein: CASSYGDARYNEQFF.

This clonotype was found a few times. This chain links TRBV4-1 with TRBJ1-1, with no clear D. Looked up from germline, CDR1 is MGHRA and CDR2 is YSYEKL. This CDR3 has 14 residues. Trimming took 0 bases from V and 1 from J, leaving 6 bases between them. The CDR3 sequence: CASSQEVPNTEAFF. CDR3 sequence (DNA): TGCGCCAGCAGCCAAGAGGTTCCGAACACTGAAGCTTTCTTT.

The V and J genes are TRBV2 and TRBJ1-1; no clear D. Germline V gives CDR1 SNHLY, CDR2 FYNNEI. V was cut by 2 bases and J by 1 base, with 8 bases left in between. The CDR3 runs 14 residues. Here the CDR3 reads CASSELRRNTEAFF. As DNA, the CDR3 is TGTGCCAGCAGTGAATTGAGGAGGAACACTGAAGCTTTCTTT.

In its sample, this clonotype was seen a few times. The V call is TRBV27, the J call TRBJ2-1; 10 bases map to TRBD2. The CDR3 length is 14 residues. Germline loops: CDR1 MNHEY, CDR2 SMNVEV (reference sequence). The junction had 8 bases not matched to a gene; V was cut back by 6 bases and J by 9 bases. For the CDR3, the DNA is TGTGCCAGCAGAGGCCTAGCGGGGGCCGGTGAGCAGTTCTTC. Translating it yields CASRGLAGAGEQFF.

V usage is TRBV6-6 and J usage is TRBJ1-5; D is possibly TRBD1 (6 bases). Trimming took off 6 bases at V and 7 bases at J, with 13 bases between the two ends. Germline CDR1 reads MNHNY; CDR2 reads SVGAGI (reference sequence). The CDR3 extends over 13 amino acids. CDR3 sequence (DNA): TGTGCCAGCAGGGGGACATTCTCGCAGCCCCAGCATTTT. This codes for CASRGTFSQPQHF.

The chain has TRBV5-4 and TRBJ1-1, with D perhaps matching TRBD1 (6 bases). V was clipped by 5 bases and J by 5 bases, with 19 bases between them. CDR1 and CDR2 from the germline V gene are SGHNT and YYREEE (reference sequence). This CDR3 is 15 amino acids long. For the CDR3, the DNA is TGTGCCAGCAGGACCTTGGGACAAGAGGCGACTGAAGCTTTCTTT. Translation gives CASRTLGQEATEAFF.